The sequence of this T cell receptor (beta chain) was determined in a study of CD8+ T cells in alopecia areata. About the research overall: It was oral tofacitinib, at 5 to 10 mg twice daily, that treated patients received.

General study findings and limits: Significant decreases in scalp clonality and expanded CD8+ clones followed tofacitinib treatment.

The treatment is: oral pan-JAK inhibitor, 5-10 mg twice daily. From germline, CDR1 is LNHDA and CDR2 SQIVND (reference sequence). This CDR3 spans 13 amino acids. V dropped 4 bases and J dropped 6; count of bases not matched to a gene: 0. This clone was counted many times. The antigen is unknown. RNA, once extracted, was reverse transcribed into cDNA for use as the sequencing template. Only in-frame clones appear in the TCRdb table, and some are missing; sequencing was by immunoSEQ multiplex PCR. Among over 100,000 clones listed, more than 40% were seen once. The chain links TRBV19 to TRBJ1-5; TRBD1 aligns across 10 bases. Sequencing used CD4+ T cells sorted from blood, obtained at week 4, from a patient treated with tofacitinib. The receptor was derived from a human donor with alopecia areata. As DNA, the CDR3 is TGTGCCAGTAGTAGGACAGGGGGTCAGCCCCAGCATTTT. Amino acid sequence: CASSRTGGQPQHF.